The T cell receptor (beta chain) described here comes from a study of technical replicates of blood from several donors. V was shortened by 5 bases and J by 0 bases, with 11 bases between the two germline ends. CDR1 and CDR2 from the germline V gene are MRHNA and SNTAGT. The CDR3 consists of 15 residues. This clone was observed once. Clones were read by immunoSEQ multiplex PCR, and TCRdb kept only the in-frame ones, dropping some. The profile shows some 80,000 clones, approximately 96% of them singletons. The chain carries TRBV6-4 and TRBJ1-3; D gene uncertain. Material: T cells isolated from PBMCs. The receptor's source is a human donor in good health. The CDR3 loop reads CASSYSPLSGNTIYF. CDR3 in DNA: TGTGCCAGCAGTTACAGCCCCCTCTCTGGAAACACCATATATTTT.